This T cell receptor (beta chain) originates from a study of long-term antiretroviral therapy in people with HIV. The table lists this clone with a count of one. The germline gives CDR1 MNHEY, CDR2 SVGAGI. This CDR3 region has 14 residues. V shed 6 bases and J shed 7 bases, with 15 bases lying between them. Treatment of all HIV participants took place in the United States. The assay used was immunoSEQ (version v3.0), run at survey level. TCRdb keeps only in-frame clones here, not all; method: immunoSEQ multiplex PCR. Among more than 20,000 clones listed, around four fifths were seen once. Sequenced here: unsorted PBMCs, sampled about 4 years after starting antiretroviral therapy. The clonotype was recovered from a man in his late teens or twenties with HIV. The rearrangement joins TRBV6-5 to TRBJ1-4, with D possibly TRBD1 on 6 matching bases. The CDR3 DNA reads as TGTGCCAGCAGCGGGGACACCCAATCTGAAAAACTGTTTTTT. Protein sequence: CASSGDTQSEKLFF.